A selection of T cell receptor beta chains follows, all from one sample in a study of CD8+ T cells in alopecia areata. Sequencing was performed with immunoSEQ multiplex PCR; in TCRdb, only in-frame clones are kept and a portion is missing. Counted here are 180,000 or so clones, 53% occurring once; the ten biggest clones make up 10% to 14%. Sample: CD8+ T cells sorted from blood, taken at week 24, from a patient treated with tofacitinib. Source of these receptors: a human donor with alopecia areata. Both conserved end residues are part of each CDR3. A D gene is named only where the DNA matches it firmly. Not all rows give a size; the values are once, few, many and, for expanded clones, a class.

TRBV14	TRBJ1-6	TRBD1	-	CASSQAGQRNSPLHF	TGTGCCAGCAGCCAGGCGGGACAGCGGAATTCACCCCTCCACTTT
TRBV5-6	TRBJ2-5	-	-	CASSFDGEETQYF	TGTGCCAGCAGCTTCGACGGTGAAGAGACCCAGTACTTC
TRBV4-3	TRBJ2-7	TRBD1	few	CASSQVQGARPYEQYF	TGCGCCAGCAGCCAAGTTCAGGGGGCGCGTCCCTACGAGCAGTACTTC
TRBV19	TRBJ2-7	-	-	CASSVLISSYEQYF	TGTGCCAGTAGCGTACTAATTTCCTCCTACGAGCAGTACTTC
TRBV5-6	TRBJ1-5	-	-	CASSSLGGNSNQPQHF	TGTGCCAGCAGCTCCCTCGGAGGGAATAGCAATCAGCCCCAGCATTTT
TRBV30	TRBJ2-2	-	-	CARAETFTGELFF	TGTGCCCGGGCCGAGACCTTCACCGGGGAGCTGTTTTTT
TRBV30	TRBJ2-7	-	-	CAWSEDSTYEQYF	TGTGCCTGGAGTGAGGATTCGACCTACGAGCAGTACTTC
TRBV5-4	TRBJ2-1	TRBD2	few	CASSLGAGGPSSYNEQFF	TGTGCCAGCAGCCTAGGGGCGGGGGGACCCAGCTCCTACAATGAGCAGTTCTTC
TRBV6-5	TRBJ2-2	-	-	CASSYSAGTGELFF	TGTGCCAGCAGTTACTCGGCGGGTACCGGGGAGCTGTTTTTT
TRBV4-3	TRBJ2-3	TRBD2	few	CASSLSGAPTDTQYF	TGCGCCAGCAGCCTTAGCGGGGCTCCCACAGATACGCAGTATTTT